In its sample, the clone carrying this T cell receptor (beta chain) was seen once. The record originates from a study of radiotherapy plus CTLA-4 blockade in lung cancer. Trimming removed 0 bases at V and 4 bases at J, with 13 bases between. Germline V CDR1 and CDR2: SGHRS, YFSETQ. The CDR3 runs to 15 residues. Sequenced by immunoSEQ multiplex PCR; TCRdb stores in-frame clones only, minus some. The sample holds about 97,000 clones, roughly 79% seen once. V and J are TRBV5-1 and TRBJ1-2; TRBD1 might be the D (5 bases). The TCR originated in a human donor with non-small cell lung cancer who had a partial response to radiotherapy plus ipilimumab. Some clones in this sample may be carry-over from other donors' samples. This specimen consisted of peripheral blood, obtained from a patient treated with radiotherapy plus ipilimumab. The DNA for the CDR3 is TGCGCCAGCAGCTTGGACCGTGGGGCCTTCTATGGCTACACCTTC. Protein product: CASSLDRGAFYGYTF.